The 10 T cell receptor beta chains below come from one sample, sequenced in a study of blood T cell repertoires in COVID-19. The repertoire was sequenced with immunoSEQ multiplex PCR; TCRdb's copy has only in-frame clones and lacks some. Here the sample spans 65,000 to 95,000 clones, roughly 90% being singletons. The sample comprised peripheral blood. The receptor set was obtained from a man aged 45-65 years with active COVID-19.

The gene calls are TRBV15 and TRBJ2-2; 7 bases map to TRBD2. Looked up from germline, CDR1 is LNHNV and CDR2 is YYDKDF (reference sequence). The V gene end was trimmed by 3 bases and the J gene end by 3 bases; junction bases not matched to a gene: 4. CDR3 length: 15 amino acids. The CDR3 coding sequence is TGTGCCACCAGCAGCACTAGCGCTTACACCGGGGAGCTGTTTTTT. It codes for CATSSTSAYTGELFF.

This chain connects TRBV19 to TRBJ2-7; D ambiguous. Germline V lookup: CDR1 LNHDA, CDR2 SQIVND (reference sequence). There are 12 residues in the CDR3. V was clipped by 10 bases and J by 3 bases, with 13 bases between them. The CDR3 here is CATLSEDYEQYF. DNA of the CDR3: TGTGCCACCCTATCTGAGGACTACGAGCAGTACTTC. The full variable domain, with the rest looked up from reference TRBV19 and TRBJ2-7, is DGGITQSPKYLFRKEGQNVTLSCEQNLNHDAMYWYRQDPGQGLRLIYYSQIVNDFQKGDIAEGYSVSREKKESFPLTVTSAQKNPTAFYLCATLSEDYEQYFGPGTRLTVT.

The V gene is TRBV5-4, the J gene TRBJ2-1; 11 bases match TRBD2. The germline gives CDR1 SGHNT, CDR2 YYREEE (reference sequence). J was trimmed by 9 bases and V by 4 bases; bases with no gene match: 12. The CDR3 runs 16 residues. CDR3 loop: CASSAAPGLADSEQFF. The CDR3 DNA is TGTGCCAGCAGCGCGGCCCCGGGACTAGCGGACAGTGAGCAGTTCTTC.

CDR3 protein: CASSQDPNSGNTIYF. In DNA, the CDR3 is TGTGCCAGCAGCCAAGACCCTAACTCTGGAAACACCATATATTTT. The J gene is TRBJ1-3, the V gene TRBV3-1 (or the pseudogene TRBV3-2), with D unclear. Trimming left V 0 bases short and J 0 bases short, with 6 bases between. The germline gives CDR1 LGHDT, CDR2 YNNKEL (reference sequence). The CDR3 runs to 15 residues.

This clone is a singleton in its sample. The chain couples TRBV6-5 to TRBJ1-1, with D tentatively TRBD1 (6 bases). The CDR3 is 16 residues long. Looked up from germline, CDR1 is MNHEY and CDR2 is SVGAGI. With 0 bases removed from V and 1 base from J, the gap between germline ends came to 12 bases. CDR3 sequence reads: CASSYSRGGPNTEAFF. The CDR3 bases are TGTGCCAGCAGTTACTCGAGGGGGGGTCCGAACACTGAAGCTTTCTTT.

This chain connects TRBV7-9 to TRBJ1-4; the D is unclear. CDR1 is SEHNR and CDR2 is FQNEAQ in the germline V gene (reference sequence). The CDR3 totals 14 residues. The V end lost 3 bases, the J end lost 7 bases, and 12 bases lay between the germline ends. This chain's CDR3 is CASSLGQEFEKLFF. The CDR3 bases are TGTGCCAGCAGCTTGGGTCAGGAATTTGAAAAACTGTTTTTT.

The V gene is TRBV6-5, the J gene TRBJ1-6; D is possibly TRBD1 (5 bases). Trimming took 7 bases from V and 14 from J, leaving 21 bases between them. The CDR3 has 14 amino acids. Germline V CDR1 and CDR2: MNHEY, SVGAGI. The CDR3 bases are TGTGCCAGCACCCCAACGGGAGGGTGGGGGACCCTCCACTTT. It encodes CASTPTGGWGTLHF.

This chain uses TRBV7-8 with TRBJ1-1; no reliable D call. CDR1 is SGHVS, CDR2 FQNEAQ, per germline. There are 15 residues in the CDR3. V was trimmed by 5 bases and J by 1 base, leaving 14 bases between them. The CDR3 DNA reads as TGTGCCAGCAGCCCCGACGGGAATGGGAACACTGAAGCTTTCTTT. Translation gives CASSPDGNGNTEAFF.

The rearrangement uses TRBV27 and TRBJ1-1, with 10 bases identical to TRBD1. The CDR3 spans 20 residues. J gave up 0 bases and V 3 bases, and 16 bases lay outside the gene matches. From germline, CDR1 is MNHEY and CDR2 SMNVEV (reference sequence). CDR3 nucleotide sequence: TGTGCCAGCAGTTTCTCCTCTCCCGACAGGGGGCTTTGGATGAACACTGAAGCTTTCTTT. This sequence encodes CASSFSSPDRGLWMNTEAFF.

The chain combines TRBV30 with TRBJ2-5; D is unresolved. The V gene lost 4 bases and the J gene lost 7 bases, with 10 bases spanning the gap. CDR3 size: 11 residues. In germline, CDR1 is GTSNPN, CDR2 SVGIG (reference sequence). This chain's CDR3 is CAWNDLATQYF. As DNA, the CDR3 is TGTGCCTGGAACGATTTGGCGACCCAGTACTTC. The variable domain in full, with the rest retrieved from reference TRBV30 and TRBJ2-5, is SQTIHQWPATLVQPVGSPLSLECTVEGTSNPNLYWYRQAAGRGLQLLFYSVGIGQISSEVPQNLSASRPQDRQFILSSKKLLLSDSGFYLCAWNDLATQYFGPGTRLLVL.